This section outlines one TCR beta chain sequence together with its context. Its target is unknown. The data derive from a study of response to subunit inactivated influenza vaccine. Points from the study as a whole: The study's authors posited that every seasonal influenza vaccination enlists few new T cells.

TCRdb re-derived calls from the RT-PCR reads in MiXCR, one entry per CDR3 protein. Among about 520,000 distinct CDR3 sequences listed, under 8.5% were seen once. CDR3 length: 15 residues. Germline values: CDR1 SGHNT, CDR2 YYREEE (reference sequence). The junction had 8 bases not matched to a gene; V was cut back by 2 bases and J by 3 bases. The specimen comprised PBMCs from blood, sampled 23 to 25 months after vaccination. The V gene is TRBV5-4, the J gene TRBJ2-7, with 7 positions matching TRBD2. This clonotype originated in a man between 50 and 69 years old who received an inactivated influenza vaccine. CDR3 in DNA: TGTGCCAGCAGCTTTGGGGGGGGGACCTACTACGAGCAGTACTTC. Its translation: CASSFGGGTYYEQYF.